Listed here are 4 T cell receptor beta chains from one sample, sequenced in a study of radiation and T cells in renal cell carcinoma (TCRdb year 2020). Taken with the paper, the label for time point translates to: blood 2 weeks post-SBRT. The treatment or condition label on this specimen signifies: 15 Gy SBRT to primary tumor, nephrectomy 4 weeks later. Library preparation was by the immunoSEQ multiplex PCR assay. In its TCRdb copy, this immuneACCESS table keeps in-frame sequences only and misses some clones. Where compared with another copy, unresolved V genes explain less than half of these, and the others have no known cause. In this sample the table shows some 130,000 clones, 75% to 85% of which occur a single time. The top ten constitute 1.5% to 2% of the sample. The sample in question was blood, obtained from a patient whose treatment included radiotherapy and nephrectomy. The receptors derive from a woman aged 55-69 years with renal cell carcinoma.

In its sample, this clone was seen a few times. The J gene is TRBJ1-5, the V gene TRBV2, with TRBD1 matching over 7 bases. From germline, CDR1 is SNHLY and CDR2 FYNNEI. The CDR3 covers 14 residues. V gave up 6 bases and J gave up 5 bases; unmatched junction bases: 7. CDR3 loop: CASRWDSPYQPQHF. The CDR3 region has the DNA TGTGCCAGCAGATGGGACAGCCCCTATCAGCCCCAGCATTTT.

This chain links TRBV6-5 with TRBJ2-2; D is uncertain. The CDR3 has 15 amino acids. Germline V gene lookup returns CDR1 MNHEY and CDR2 SVGAGI. Trimming left V 2 bases short and J 8 bases short, with 15 bases between. CDR3 DNA: TGTGCCAGCAGTTACGTCCCTAGTATGAGAGGGGAGCTGTTTTTT. Translating it yields CASSYVPSMRGELFF.

This sequence joins TRBV4-1 and TRBJ2-7, with a possible D match to TRBD1 (6 bases). The CDR3 is 14 residues long. Germline values: CDR1 MGHRA, CDR2 YSYEKL. The V gene lost 5 bases and the J gene lost 6 bases, with 17 bases spanning the gap. The CDR3, as DNA: TGCGCCAGCAGCGATCTCATGGGGGCGTCCGAGCAGTACTTC. Its protein product is CASSDLMGASEQYF.

The chain joins TRBV7-2 to TRBJ1-1; D not certain. The V gene lost 1 base and the J gene lost 1 base, with 7 bases spanning the gap. CDR3 size: 14 residues. Germline V gene data show CDR1 as SGHTA and CDR2 as FQGNSA. CDR3 nucleotide sequence: TGTGCCAGCAGCTTAGGCACAGCGAACACTGAAGCTTTCTTT. This gives the protein CASSLGTANTEAFF.